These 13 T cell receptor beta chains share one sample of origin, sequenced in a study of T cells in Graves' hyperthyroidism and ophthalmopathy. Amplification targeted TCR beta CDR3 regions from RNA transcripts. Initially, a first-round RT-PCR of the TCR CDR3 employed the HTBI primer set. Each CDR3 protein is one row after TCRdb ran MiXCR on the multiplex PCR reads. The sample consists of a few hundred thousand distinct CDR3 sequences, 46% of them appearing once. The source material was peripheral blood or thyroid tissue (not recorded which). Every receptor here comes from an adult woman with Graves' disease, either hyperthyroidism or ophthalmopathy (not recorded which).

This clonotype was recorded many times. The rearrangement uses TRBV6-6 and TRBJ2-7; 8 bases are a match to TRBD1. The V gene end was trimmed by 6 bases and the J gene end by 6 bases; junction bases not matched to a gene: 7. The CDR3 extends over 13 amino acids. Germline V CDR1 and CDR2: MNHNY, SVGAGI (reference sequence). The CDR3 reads CASSPTGVREQYF. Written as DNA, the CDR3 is TGTGCCAGCAGCCCGACAGGGGTACGCGAGCAGTACTTC.

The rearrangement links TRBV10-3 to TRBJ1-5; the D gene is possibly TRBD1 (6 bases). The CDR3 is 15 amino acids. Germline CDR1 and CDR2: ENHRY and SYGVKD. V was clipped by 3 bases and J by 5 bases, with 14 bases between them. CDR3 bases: TGTGCCATCAGTGATTCGGGGGCGAAGGATCAGCCCCAGCATTTT. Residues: CAISDSGAKDQPQHF.

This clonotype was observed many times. The CDR3 reads CASRLGQSNTEAFF. The CDR3 region has the DNA TGTGCCAGCAGGCTTGGGCAGTCGAACACTGAAGCTTTCTTT. This chain uses TRBV3-1 with TRBJ1-1, with no clear D. The length of the CDR3 is 14 residues. The V end lost 6 bases, the J end lost 1 base, and 12 bases lay between the germline ends. Germline-derived CDR1 and CDR2 are LGHDT and YNNKEL (reference sequence). Complete variable domain (other parts from reference TRBV3-1 and TRBJ1-1): DTAVSQTPKYLVTQMGNDKSIKCEQNLGHDTMYWYKQDSKKFLKIMFSYNNKELIINETVPNRFSPKSPDKAHLNLHINSLELGDSAVYFCASRLGQSNTEAFFGQGTRLTVV.

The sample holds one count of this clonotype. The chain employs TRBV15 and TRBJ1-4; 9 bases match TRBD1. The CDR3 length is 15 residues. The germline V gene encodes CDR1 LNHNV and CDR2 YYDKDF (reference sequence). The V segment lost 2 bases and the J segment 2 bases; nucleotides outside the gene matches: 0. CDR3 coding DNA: TGTGCCACCAGCAGAACAGGGGGCACTAATGAAAAACTGTTTTTT. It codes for CATSRTGGTNEKLFF.

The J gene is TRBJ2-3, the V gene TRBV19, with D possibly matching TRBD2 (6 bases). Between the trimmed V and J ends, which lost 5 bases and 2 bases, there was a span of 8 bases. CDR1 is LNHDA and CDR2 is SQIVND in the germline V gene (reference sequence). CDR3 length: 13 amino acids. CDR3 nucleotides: TGTGCCAGTAGTTTGGGACTCACAGATACGCAGTATTTT. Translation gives CASSLGLTDTQYF.

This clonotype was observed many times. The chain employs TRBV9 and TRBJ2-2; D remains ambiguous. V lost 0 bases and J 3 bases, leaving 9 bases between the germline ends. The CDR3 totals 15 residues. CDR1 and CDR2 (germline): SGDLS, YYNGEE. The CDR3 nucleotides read TGTGCCAGCAGCGTAGCCAGCACTTACACCGGGGAGCTGTTTTTT. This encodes CASSVASTYTGELFF.

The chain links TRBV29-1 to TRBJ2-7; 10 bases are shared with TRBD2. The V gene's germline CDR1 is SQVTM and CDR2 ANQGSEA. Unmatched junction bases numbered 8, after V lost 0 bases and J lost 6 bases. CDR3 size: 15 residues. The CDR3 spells CSVEDGAGGRCEQYF. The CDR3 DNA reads TGCAGCGTTGAAGATGGAGCGGGAGGGCGCTGCGAGCAGTACTTC.

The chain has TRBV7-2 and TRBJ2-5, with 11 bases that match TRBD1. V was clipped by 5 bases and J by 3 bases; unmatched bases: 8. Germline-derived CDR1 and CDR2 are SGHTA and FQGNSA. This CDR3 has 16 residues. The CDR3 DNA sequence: TGTGCCAGCAGCGGCGGACAGGGGGCAGTAAAAGAGACCCAGTACTTC. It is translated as CASSGGQGAVKETQYF.

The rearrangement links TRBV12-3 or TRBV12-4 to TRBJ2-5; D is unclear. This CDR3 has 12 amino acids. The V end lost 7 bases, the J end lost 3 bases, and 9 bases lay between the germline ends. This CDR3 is CASTSGKETQYF. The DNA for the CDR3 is TGTGCCAGCACCTCTGGGAAAGAGACCCAGTACTTC.

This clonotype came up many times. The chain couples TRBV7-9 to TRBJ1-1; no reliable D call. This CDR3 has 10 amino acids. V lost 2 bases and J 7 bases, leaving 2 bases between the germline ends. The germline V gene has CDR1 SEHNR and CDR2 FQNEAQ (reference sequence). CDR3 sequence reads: CASSLSEAFF. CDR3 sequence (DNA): TGTGCCAGCAGCTTAAGTGAAGCTTTCTTT.

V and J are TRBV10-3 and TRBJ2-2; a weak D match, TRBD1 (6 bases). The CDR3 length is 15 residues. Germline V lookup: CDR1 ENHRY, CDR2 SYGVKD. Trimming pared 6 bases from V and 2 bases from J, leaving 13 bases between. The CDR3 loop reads CAISRDIGNTGELFF. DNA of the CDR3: TGTGCCATCAGCCGGGACATTGGAAACACCGGGGAGCTGTTTTTT.

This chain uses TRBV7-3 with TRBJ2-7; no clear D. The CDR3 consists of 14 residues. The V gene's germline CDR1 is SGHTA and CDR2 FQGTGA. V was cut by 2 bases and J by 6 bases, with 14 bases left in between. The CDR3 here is CASSLAAELTEQYF. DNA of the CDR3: TGTGCCAGCAGCTTAGCCGCTGAGCTAACCGAGCAGTACTTC.

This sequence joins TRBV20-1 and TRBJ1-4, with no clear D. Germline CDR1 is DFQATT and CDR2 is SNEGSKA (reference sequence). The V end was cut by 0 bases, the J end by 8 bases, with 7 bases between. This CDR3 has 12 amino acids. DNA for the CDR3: TGCAGTGCTAGAGATGTAAGGGAAAAACTGTTTTTT. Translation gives CSARDVREKLFF.